One and the same sample provided the 24 T cell receptor beta chains below, sequenced in a study of cytomegalovirus exposure and HLA in healthy donors. The PCR used 60 Vbeta and 13 Jbeta primers. Sequenced by immunoSEQ multiplex PCR; TCRdb stores in-frame clones only, minus some. The sample yields around 150,000 clones, roughly four fifths seen once. The sequenced sample was PBMCs. These receptors came from a man aged 50 to 60 in good health and CMV-seropositive.

The rearrangement links TRBV7-8 to TRBJ2-1; 8 positions match TRBD1. The CDR3 has 14 residues. Germline CDR1 and CDR2: SGHVS and FQNEAQ. The V segment lost 5 bases and the J segment 7 bases; nucleotides outside the gene matches: 7. CDR3 loop: CASSPRTGMNEQFF. In DNA form, the CDR3 reads TGTGCCAGCAGCCCCCGGACAGGGATGAATGAGCAGTTCTTC.

The chain couples TRBV5-6 to TRBJ1-1; D gene unclear. Per the germline V gene, CDR1 is SGHDT and CDR2 is YYEEEE. V was cut by 4 bases and J by 1 base, with 14 bases left in between. CDR3 length: 15 residues. The CDR3: CASSERGTGNTEAFF. For the CDR3, the DNA is TGTGCCAGCAGCGAGAGAGGAACCGGGAACACTGAAGCTTTCTTT.

The chain uses TRBV6-5 and TRBJ2-3, with 8 nucleotides matching TRBD2. CDR3 size: 16 residues. In germline, CDR1 is MNHEY, CDR2 SVGAGI. Losses at the gene ends were 4 bases for V and 0 bases for J; bases not matched to a gene: 6. The CDR3 coding sequence is TGTGCCAGCAGTTTGATTAGCGGGACCAGCACAGATACGCAGTATTTT. It encodes CASSLISGTSTDTQYF.

V and J are TRBV7-9 and TRBJ1-1; TRBD1 agrees at 9 bases. Trimming cost V 5 bases and J 0 bases; bases outside gene matches: 7. CDR3 size: 16 residues. The germline V gene has CDR1 SEHNR and CDR2 FQNEAQ (reference sequence). The CDR3, as DNA: TGTGCCAGCAGCCCAGACGGGACAGGGATGAACACTGAAGCTTTCTTT. It yields the protein CASSPDGTGMNTEAFF.

The chain has TRBV5-4 and TRBJ1-3, with 7 bases identical to TRBD1. Germline CDR1 is SGHNT and CDR2 is YYREEE (reference sequence). The CDR3 is 16 residues long. V lost 3 bases, J lost 4 bases, and 10 bases stayed unmatched. The CDR3 here is CASSSHEQGTGNTIYF. The DNA of the CDR3 is TGTGCCAGCAGCTCACATGAACAGGGGACGGGAAACACCATATATTTT.

V and J are TRBV11-2 and TRBJ2-5; TRBD2 matches at 12 bases. V gave up 7 bases and J gave up 5 bases; unmatched junction bases: 5. In germline, CDR1 is SGHAT, CDR2 FQNNGV. The CDR3 totals 14 residues. The CDR3, as DNA: TGTGCCAGCAACCTAGCGGGGGGGATGGAGACCCAGTACTTC. Translated: CASNLAGGMETQYF.

V and J are TRBV29-1 and TRBJ2-3; TRBD2 agrees at 12 bases. This CDR3 is 18 amino acids long. Trimming took 5 bases from V and 3 from J; bases not matched to a gene: 15. Per the germline V gene, CDR1 is SQVTM and CDR2 is ANQGSEA. The CDR3 DNA reads TGCAGCGTTCTCGGGTGGGCTAGCGGGGGGGCTGGTACAGATACGCAGTATTTT. The encoded protein is CSVLGWASGGAGTDTQYF.

In nucleotides, the CDR3 is TGTGCCGTACAGGGACAGGGTGGTTCCGGGGAGCTGTTTTTT. Translating gives CAVQGQGGSGELFF. The rearrangement links TRBV28 to TRBJ2-2; 9 bases agree with TRBD1. V gave up 11 bases and J gave up 6 bases; unmatched junction bases: 10. The CDR3 runs to 14 residues. Germline lookup yields CDR1 MDHEN and CDR2 SYDVKM.

The V gene is TRBV9, the J gene TRBJ1-1, with 8 nucleotides matching TRBD1. Trimming at V came to 3 bases and at J to 0 bases, leaving 4 bases not matched to a gene. Germline V CDR1 and CDR2: SGDLS, YYNGEE. This CDR3 is built from 15 residues. DNA of the CDR3: TGTGCCAGCAGCGCCAAACAGGGGGTGAACACTGAAGCTTTCTTT. It specifies CASSAKQGVNTEAFF.

The chain combines TRBV9 with TRBJ2-2, with D perhaps TRBD2 (6 bases). V was pared by 0 bases and J by 7 bases, with 19 bases between. Germline V gives CDR1 SGDLS, CDR2 YYNGEE. This CDR3 comprises 17 residues. The CDR3 DNA reads as TGTGCCAGCAGCGTAGCACTAGCTGATGGGGGTGACGGGGAGCTGTTTTTT. This sequence encodes CASSVALADGGDGELFF.

V gene TRBV28 combines with J gene TRBJ1-4, with D unclear. V lost 5 bases and J lost 7, with 14 bases in between. Per the germline V gene, CDR1 is MDHEN and CDR2 is SYDVKM. This CDR3 comprises 14 residues. Here the CDR3 DNA reads TGTGCCAGCAGTCCATCCCTGGAGTCTGAAAAACTGTTTTTT. Protein sequence: CASSPSLESEKLFF.

The CDR3 sequence is CASSLGQRQETQYF. DNA of the CDR3: TGTGCCAGCAGCTTGGGACAGCGTCAAGAGACCCAGTACTTC. The chain joins TRBV5-4 to TRBJ2-5; possible D gene TRBD1, 5 bases. Trimming shortened V by 0 bases and J by 2 bases, and 8 bases separated the two germline ends. The CDR3 is 14 amino acids. Germline CDR1 SGHNT, CDR2 YYREEE (reference sequence).

The CDR3 DNA reads as TGTGCCAGTAGTAGCCCCCGACAGCCCGGCGCGCAGCCCCAGCATTTT. Its protein product is CASSSPRQPGAQPQHF. The chain uses TRBV19 and TRBJ1-5; TRBD1 is a possible D gene (5 bases). Germline V gives CDR1 LNHDA, CDR2 SQIVND (reference sequence). The CDR3 consists of 16 residues. With 4 bases removed from V and 7 bases from J, the gap between germline ends came to 20 bases.

The chain links TRBV5-1 to TRBJ2-7, with 10 nucleotides matching TRBD2. V lost 0 bases and J lost 9; bases outside the gene matches: 18. Germline CDR1 SGHRS, CDR2 YFSETQ. The CDR3 runs 18 residues. DNA for the CDR3: TGCGCCAGCAGCTTGGGTGGGACTAGCGTACAATCCGTGTGGGGGCAGTACTTC. Encoded protein: CASSLGGTSVQSVWGQYF.

Details on this clone: Distinct nucleotide sequences in the sample also encode this CDR3. The rearrangement uses TRBV6-1 and TRBJ2-1, with 9 bases lining up with TRBD2. Per germline, CDR1 MNHNS and CDR2 SASEGT. The J segment lost 4 bases and the V segment lost 1 base, leaving 2 bases of the junction unmatched. The CDR3 consists of 15 residues. The CDR3: CASSEGLAGYNEQFF. CDR3 sequence (DNA): TGTGCCAGCAGTGAAGGGCTAGCGGGGTACAATGAGCAGTTCTTC.

This chain's CDR3 is CASSFPLPLYNEQFF. The DNA for the CDR3 is TGCGCCAGCAGCTTCCCTCTACCACTTTACAATGAGCAGTTCTTC. The chain combines TRBV5-1 with TRBJ2-1; D uncertain. CDR1 and CDR2 (germline): SGHRS, YFSETQ. The ends were cut back, 2 bases at V and 4 bases at J, with 13 bases in the middle. The CDR3 consists of 15 residues.

The rearrangement joins TRBV5-1 to TRBJ2-2; the D gene is possibly TRBD1 (6 bases). The CDR3 runs to 15 residues. The germline V and J ends were trimmed by 4 bases and 1 base, with 11 bases remaining between them. Germline V gene data show CDR1 as SGHRS and CDR2 as YFSETQ. This chain's CDR3 is CASSVSGENTGELFF. In DNA, the CDR3 is TGCGCCAGCAGCGTGTCAGGGGAGAACACCGGGGAGCTGTTTTTT. The full variable domain, rest sourced from reference TRBV5-1 and TRBJ2-2, is KAGVTQTPRYLIKTRGQQVTLSCSPISGHRSVSWYQQTPGQGLQFLFEYFSETQRNKGNFPGRFSGRQFSNSRSEMNVSTLELGDSALYLCASSVSGENTGELFFGEGSRLTVL.

CDR3: CASSEGQRLSYEQYF. The CDR3 nucleotides are TGTGCCAGCAGTGAAGGGCAGCGTCTCTCCTACGAGCAGTACTTC. The chain has TRBV2 and TRBJ2-7; D call uncertain. The V end lost 1 base, the J end lost 0 bases, and 10 bases lay between the germline ends. Per the germline V gene, CDR1 is SNHLY and CDR2 is FYNNEI. This CDR3 is built from 15 residues.

The chain is built from TRBV11-2 and TRBJ2-1, with D perhaps matching TRBD2 (5 bases). Germline CDR1 is SGHAT and CDR2 is FQNNGV. Trimming took off 5 bases at V and 3 bases at J, with 8 bases between the two ends. The CDR3 loop spans 13 amino acids. CDR3 sequence: CASSTGSYNEQFF. DNA for the CDR3: TGTGCCAGCAGCACGGGAAGCTACAATGAGCAGTTCTTC. Using reference TRBV11-2 and TRBJ2-1 for the parts outside the CDR3, the full variable domain is EAGVAQSPRYKIIEKRQSVAFWCNPISGHATLYWYQQILGQGPKLLIQFQNNGVVDDSQLPKDRFSAERLKGVDSTLKIQPAKLEDSAVYLCASSTGSYNEQFFGPGTRLTVL.

V usage is TRBV10-3 and J usage is TRBJ2-4, with 9 bases fitting TRBD1. Germline lookup yields CDR1 ENHRY and CDR2 SYGVKD. V lost 4 bases to trimming and J lost 5 bases; unmatched junction nucleotides: 3. The CDR3 has 14 amino acids. CDR3 nucleotides: TGTGCCATCAGTGGGACAGGGGATGAAAACATTCAGTACTTC. Its protein is CAISGTGDENIQYF.

This chain links TRBV7-9 with TRBJ2-3, with D possibly TRBD2 on 6 matching bases. CDR3 length equals 15 residues. The germline CDR1 and CDR2 sequences are SEHNR and FQNEAQ (reference sequence). Trimming cost V 5 bases and J 1 base, with 13 bases left between them. CDR3 sequence: CASSAPGLRTDTQYF. Written as DNA, the CDR3 is TGTGCCAGCAGCGCACCGGGACTCCGCACAGATACGCAGTATTTT.

The rearrangement uses TRBV30 and TRBJ1-2, with D hard to call. The CDR3 has 13 amino acids. Trimming cost V 8 bases and J 3 bases, with 16 bases left between them. The germline V gene encodes CDR1 GTSNPN and CDR2 SVGIG (reference sequence). DNA of the CDR3: TGTGCCCTGCAAGGGCAGAGGGACTATGGCTACACCTTC. Translated, it gives CALQGQRDYGYTF.

V and J are TRBV6-6 and TRBJ2-7, with 8 bases aligning to TRBD1. This CDR3 is built from 13 residues. In germline, CDR1 is MNHNY, CDR2 SVGAGI (reference sequence). V trimming: 5 bases; J trimming: 4 bases; junction bases outside the gene matches: 4. This chain's CDR3 is CASSPDRVYEQYF. The CDR3 DNA reads as TGTGCCAGCAGTCCGGACAGGGTATACGAGCAGTACTTC.

The chain couples TRBV11-2 to TRBJ2-7; 7 bases line up with TRBD1. The germline gives CDR1 SGHAT, CDR2 FQNNGV. The CDR3 length is 15 residues. The J segment lost 9 bases and the V segment lost 4 bases, leaving 15 bases of the junction unmatched. CDR3 protein: CASSSGQDSFMGQYF. In DNA, the CDR3 is TGTGCCAGCAGCTCCGGACAGGACTCGTTCATGGGGCAGTACTTC. Based on the CDR3 plus reference TRBV11-2 and TRBJ2-7, the full variable domain is EAGVAQSPRYKIIEKRQSVAFWCNPISGHATLYWYQQILGQGPKLLIQFQNNGVVDDSQLPKDRFSAERLKGVDSTLKIQPAKLEDSAVYLCASSSGQDSFMGQYFGPGTRLTVT.